The clone carrying this TCR beta chain is a singleton in its sample. Per the study methods: The assay estimated nucleated cells by amplifying reference gene primers. Assay: immunoSEQ multiplex PCR; the TCRdb copy retains only in-frame clones and omits some. D and trimming were read from the DNA, whereas the V and J calls and clone size are those reported in that table. The sample includes about 220,000 clones, about 86% seen only once; the top ten take 2% to 2.5%. These data originate in a study of blood T cell repertoires in COVID-19. Study summary: COVID-19 samples collected from the United States, Italy and Spain covered acute and convalescent phases. Nucleic acid was either cDNA or gDNA, and it came from T cells, B-cell-depleted T cells, or PBMCs.

The germline CDR1 and CDR2 sequences are LGHDT and YNNKEL (reference sequence). There are 14 residues in the CDR3. The V and J ends lost 4 bases and 3 bases respectively, with 12 bases between them. The chain couples TRBV3-1 (or the pseudogene TRBV3-2) to TRBJ1-1; D gene ambiguous. The clonotype originates from a woman aged 55-70 years with acute or convalescent COVID-19. Material: peripheral blood. The CDR3 nucleotides are TGTGCCAGCAGCCTAACTGGCGGGGACACTGAAGCTTTCTTT. It is translated as CASSLTGGDTEAFF.